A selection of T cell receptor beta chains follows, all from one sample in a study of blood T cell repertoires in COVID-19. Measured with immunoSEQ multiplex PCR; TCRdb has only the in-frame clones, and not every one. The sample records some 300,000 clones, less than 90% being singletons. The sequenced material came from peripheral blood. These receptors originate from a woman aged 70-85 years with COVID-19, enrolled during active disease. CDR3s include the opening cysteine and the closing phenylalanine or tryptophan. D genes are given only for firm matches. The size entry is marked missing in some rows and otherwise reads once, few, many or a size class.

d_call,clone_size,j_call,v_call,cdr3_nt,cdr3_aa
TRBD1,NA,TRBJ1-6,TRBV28,TGTGCCAGCAGCGGACAGGGGATATCTGGACCCTATAATTCACCCCTCCACTTT,CASSGQGISGPYNSPLHF
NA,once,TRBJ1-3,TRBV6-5,TGTGCCAGCAGTTATTCCCGAGGGGGCTCTGGAAACACCATATATTTT,CASSYSRGGSGNTIYF
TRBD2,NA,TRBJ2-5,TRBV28,TGTGCCAGCAGTTTATACGGGCGGGGGGAATGGGAGGAGACCCAGTACTTC,CASSLYGRGEWEETQYF
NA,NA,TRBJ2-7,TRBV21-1,TGTGCCAGCAGCTATAGCTCCTACGAGCAGTACTTC,CASSYSSYEQYF
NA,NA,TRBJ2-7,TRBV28,TGTGCCAGCAGTCCCCACGGGACAAATTTATACGAGCAGTACTTC,CASSPHGTNLYEQYF
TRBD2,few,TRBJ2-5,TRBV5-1,TGCGCCAGCAGCTTAGGACTAGCGGAGACCCAGTACTTC,CASSLGLAETQYF
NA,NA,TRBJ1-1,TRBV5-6,TGTGCCAGCAGCTTGGATTTGGCGGTGTTCACTGAAGCTTTCTTT,CASSLDLAVFTEAFF
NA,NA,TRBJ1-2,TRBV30,TGTGCCTGGAGCGAGGGACATAAATATGGCTACACCTTC,CAWSEGHKYGYTF
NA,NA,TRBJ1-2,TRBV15,TGTGCCACGACCGCTGGGGGCGCTGGCTATGGCTACACCTTC,CATTAGGAGYGYTF
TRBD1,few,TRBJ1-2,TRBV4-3,TGCGCCAGCAGCCAAGAGACGGGACAGACGTATGGCTACACCTTC,CASSQETGQTYGYTF
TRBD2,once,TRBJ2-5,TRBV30,TGTGCCTGGAGCCTCGGACTAGCGGTTCAAGAGACCCAGTACTTC,CAWSLGLAVQETQYF
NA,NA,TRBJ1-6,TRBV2,TGTGCCAGCAGTGAGCTCAGGGGAAACTCACCCCTCCACTTT,CASSELRGNSPLHF
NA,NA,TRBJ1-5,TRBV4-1,TGCGCCAGCAGCCAACCCTTGGGCCTACAGCATTTT,CASSQPLGLQHF
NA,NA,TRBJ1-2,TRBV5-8,TGTGCCAGCAGCTTGCGGGGGGGGGTACCTAACTATGGCTACACCTTC,CASSLRGGVPNYGYTF
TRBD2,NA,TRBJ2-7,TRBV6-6,TGTGCCAGCAGCGAACCTAGCGGGGGGGACTACGAGCAGTACTTC,CASSEPSGGDYEQYF
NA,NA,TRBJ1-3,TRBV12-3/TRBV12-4,TGTGCCAGCAGTTTGGGGCGGGGCAACCTGAATTTT,CASSLGRGNLNF
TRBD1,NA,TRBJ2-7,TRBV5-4,TGTGCCAGCAGCCAACAAGGGACAGGGCAAGAGCAGTACTTC,CASSQQGTGQEQYF
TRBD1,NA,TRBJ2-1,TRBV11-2,TGTGCCAGCGGGACAGGCTATGAGCAGTTCTTC,CASGTGYEQFF
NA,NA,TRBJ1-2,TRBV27,TGTGCCAGCAGTTCGACAGCTAATCCAAGGGGCTACACCTTC,CASSSTANPRGYTF
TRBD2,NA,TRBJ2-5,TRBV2,TGTGCCAGCAATGGCGAGCGGGGAGTCGAGACCCAGTACTTC,CASNGERGVETQYF
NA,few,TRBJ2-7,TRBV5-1,TGCGCCAGCAGCTTGGCTCGGGGGGGTTCGGGACAGACCTACGAGCAGTACTTC,CASSLARGGSGQTYEQYF
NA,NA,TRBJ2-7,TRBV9,TGTGCCAGCAGCGTAGATTGGCAGTCCAGCGAGCAGTACTTC,CASSVDWQSSEQYF
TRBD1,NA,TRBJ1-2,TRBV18,TGTGCCAGCTCACCACCCCCGGGACAGGGAAAGGGCTACACCTTC,CASSPPPGQGKGYTF
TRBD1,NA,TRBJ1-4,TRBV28,TGTGCCAACAGAACCGACAGGGTTTCCAATGAAAAACTGTTTTTT,CANRTDRVSNEKLFF
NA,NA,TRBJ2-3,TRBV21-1,TGTGCCAGTAGAGGGACTAGCGGGGCCCTGACAGATACGCAGTATTTT,CASRGTSGALTDTQYF
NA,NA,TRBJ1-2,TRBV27,TGTGCCAGCAGTCCGACTGCAGGGTCACCCTACACCTTC,CASSPTAGSPYTF
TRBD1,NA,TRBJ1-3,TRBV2,TGTGCCAGCAGTGTCCCAGGGGGTACCATATATTTT,CASSVPGGTIYF
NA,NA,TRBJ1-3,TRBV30,TGTGCCTCGCTCGGGACATCCATATATTTT,CASLGTSIYF
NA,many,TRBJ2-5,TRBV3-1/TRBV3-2,TGTGCCAGCAGCCAAGGGTTCGGCAGGGGAGAGACCCAGTACTTC,CASSQGFGRGETQYF
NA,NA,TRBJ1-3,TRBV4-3,TGCGCCAGCAGCCAGGAACCGCAGGGGTCTGGAAACACCATATATTTT,CASSQEPQGSGNTIYF
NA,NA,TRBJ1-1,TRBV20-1,TGCAGTGCTAGAGATGAGACAAGAACTTTCTTT,CSARDETRTFF
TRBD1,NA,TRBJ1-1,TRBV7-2,TGTGCCAGCAGCCCGTACGACAGGGTTGAAACTGAAGCTTTCTTT,CASSPYDRVETEAFF
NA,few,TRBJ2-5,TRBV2,TGTGCCAGCAGTGGACACCTAGAGACCCAGTACTTC,CASSGHLETQYF